These 10 T cell receptor beta chains were sequenced from one sample in a study of T-cell memory formation after mild COVID-19. Each CDR3 protein gets one entry after TCRdb re-called the 5' RACE reads with MiXCR. The sample yields 90,000 to 130,000 distinct CDR3 sequences, around 17% seen once. The source material was PBMCs or a T cell subset sorted from them (not recorded which). These receptors originate from a man younger than 35 who had mild COVID-19 (a few samples of this study predate the infection). Cell type and time point are not known.

The rearrangement joins TRBV3-1 to TRBJ1-5; weak D call: TRBD1 (5 bases). This CDR3 is built from 15 residues. V lost 2 bases, J lost 3 bases, and 11 bases lay in between. CDR1 and CDR2 from the germline V gene are LGHDT and YNNKEL (reference sequence). CDR3 bases: TGTGCCAGCAGCCAAAACACAGGTCTCAATCAGCCCCAGCATTTT. This gives the protein CASSQNTGLNQPQHF. Full variable domain (outside the CDR3, taken from reference TRBV3-1 and TRBJ1-5): DTAVSQTPKYLVTQMGNDKSIKCEQNLGHDTMYWYKQDSKKFLKIMFSYNNKELIINETVPNRFSPKSPDKAHLNLHINSLELGDSAVYFCASSQNTGLNQPQHFGDGTRLSIL.

The chain joins TRBV7-9 to TRBJ1-1; 8 bases fit TRBD1. V was pared by 3 bases and J by 5 bases, with 8 bases of the junction left unmatched. Germline-derived CDR1 and CDR2 are SEHNR and FQNEAQ (reference sequence). This CDR3 has 15 residues. This chain's CDR3 is CASSFSQGAGTEAFF. DNA of the CDR3: TGTGCCAGCAGCTTTTCCCAGGGGGCAGGTACTGAAGCTTTCTTT. Full variable domain (outside the CDR3, taken from reference TRBV7-9 and TRBJ1-1): DTGVSQNPRHKITKRGQNVTFRCDPISEHNRLYWYRQTLGQGPEFLTYFQNEAQLEKSRLLSDRFSAERPKGSFSTLEIQRTEQGDSAMYLCASSFSQGAGTEAFFGQGTRLTVV.

This clonotype was seen only a few times. This chain joins TRBV5-1 and TRBJ2-3; D ambiguous. V was shortened by 2 bases and J by 5 bases, with 9 bases between the two germline ends. CDR3 length equals 13 residues. Per the germline V gene, CDR1 is SGHRS and CDR2 is YFSETQ. The CDR3 DNA is TGCGCCAGCAGCTTCCGTATGGGAGATACGCAGTATTTT. Protein: CASSFRMGDTQYF.

The V call is TRBV7-3, the J call TRBJ2-2; no reliable D call. Between the trimmed V and J ends, which lost 3 bases and 0 bases, there was a span of 14 bases. Germline CDR1 SGHTA, CDR2 FQGTGA. The length of the CDR3 is 17 residues. In nucleotides, the CDR3 is TGTGCCAGCAGCTTGAGTAAGGAATCGGCGAACACCGGGGAGCTGTTTTTT. Translated: CASSLSKESANTGELFF.

The chain combines TRBV7-2 with TRBJ2-3; 7 nucleotides align to TRBD2. The germline V gene encodes CDR1 SGHTA and CDR2 FQGNSA. This CDR3 contains 16 residues. With 4 bases clipped from V and 4 bases from J, the junction kept 11 bases outside the gene matches. CDR3 nucleotides: TGTGCCAGCAGCTCTAGGCGGGGGTCCCGAGCAGATACGCAGTATTTT. Protein: CASSSRRGSRADTQYF.

Many counts were recorded for this clonotype. The rearrangement links TRBV9 to TRBJ1-5; D gene unclear. Germline CDR1 is SGDLS and CDR2 is YYNGEE. Trimming cost V 0 bases and J 3 bases, with 13 bases left between them. There are 16 residues in the CDR3. CDR3 amino acids: CASSVALSPVNQPQHF. The CDR3 DNA reads TGTGCCAGCAGCGTAGCTCTCAGCCCAGTCAATCAGCCCCAGCATTTT. The full variable domain, with the rest looked up from reference TRBV9 and TRBJ1-5, is DSGVTQTPKHLITATGQRVTLRCSPRSGDLSVYWYQQSLDQGLQFLIQYYNGEERAKGNILERFSAQQFPDLHSELNLSSLELGDSALYFCASSVALSPVNQPQHFGDGTRLSIL.

The rearrangement uses TRBV7-9 and TRBJ2-3; no clear D. The V gene lost 2 bases and the J gene lost 1 base, with 10 bases spanning the gap. CDR1 and CDR2 (germline): SEHNR, FQNEAQ (reference sequence). This CDR3 is 15 amino acids long. The CDR3 nucleotides read TGTGCCAGCAGCTTAATGGGTGATGGCACAGATACGCAGTATTTT. Its protein product is CASSLMGDGTDTQYF.

This clonotype turned up a few times. This rearrangement joins TRBV12-3 or TRBV12-4 to TRBJ2-7, with TRBD1 as a possible D gene (5 bases). This CDR3 contains 14 residues. V was shortened by 6 bases and J by 2 bases, with 14 bases between the two germline ends. The CDR3 DNA reads as TGTGCCAGCAGGCCCCTCGGCAGGGCCTACGAGCAGTACTTC. Its translation: CASRPLGRAYEQYF.

In this sample, this clonotype turned up a few times. The chain links TRBV28 to TRBJ1-1; D perhaps matches TRBD1 (6 bases). The CDR3 runs 15 residues. V lost 2 bases and J 2 bases, leaving 12 bases between the germline ends. Germline V lookup: CDR1 MDHEN, CDR2 SYDVKM. DNA for the CDR3: TGTGCCAGCAGTTTAGCTGGTGGGGGCAACACTGAAGCTTTCTTT. Amino acid sequence: CASSLAGGGNTEAFF. Drawing the rest from reference TRBV28 and TRBJ1-1, the complete variable domain is DVKVTQSSRYLVKRTGEKVFLECVQDMDHENMFWYRQDPGLGLRLIYFSYDVKMKEKGDIPEGYSVSREKKERFSLILESASTNQTSMYLCASSLAGGGNTEAFFGQGTRLTVV.

This clonotype was recorded a few times. V usage is TRBV14 and J usage is TRBJ2-1; D unclear. The V gene's germline CDR1 is SGHDN and CDR2 FVKESK. CDR3 length equals 14 residues. V was clipped by 0 bases and J by 5 bases, with 8 bases between them. The CDR3 bases are TGTGCCAGCAGCCAAGATAGGGATCACAATGAGCAGTTCTTC. It is translated as CASSQDRDHNEQFF.